This TCR beta chain appears in the sequencing data of a study of blood T cell repertoires in COVID-19. J lost 2 bases, V lost 3 bases, and 9 bases had no gene match. This CDR3 is built from 16 residues. Germline V gene data show CDR1 as SEHNR and CDR2 as FQNEAQ (reference sequence). This table comes from immunoSEQ multiplex PCR, and its TCRdb copy is limited to in-frame clones, with some not included. The sample lists 250,000 or so clones; around nine tenths were seen once. This clone is a singleton in its sample. Material: peripheral blood. The TCR originated in a woman in her forties who had recovered from COVID-19. This sequence joins TRBV7-9 and TRBJ1-2, with 7 bases identical to TRBD1. The CDR3: CASSFPGDRLNYGYTF. CDR3 DNA: TGTGCCAGCAGCTTTCCCGGGGACAGACTAAACTATGGCTACACCTTC.